Presented here are 31 T cell receptor beta chains from one specimen sequenced in a study of T-cell reconstitution after alpha-beta-depleted transplantation in children. Unique molecular identifiers were used in preparing the TCRbeta library. TCRdb ran MiXCR on the PCR reads and lists one entry per CDR3 protein. The table has fewer than 750,000 distinct CDR3 sequences, approximately 22% seen once. The sample was PBMCs, mostly from graft donor cells, taken 360 days after TCRalphabeta/CD19-depleted stem cell transplant. These TCRs come from a boy under two years old who had a stem cell transplant for acute myeloid leukemia, so the T cells may come from the graft donor.

This clonotype has just a few counts. The chain carries TRBV5-1 and TRBJ2-7; 9 bases fit TRBD1. With V trimmed by 3 bases and J by 3 bases, 7 bases remained unmatched. The length of the CDR3 is 15 residues. Germline V lookup: CDR1 SGHRS, CDR2 YFSETQ. CDR3 amino acids: CASSSGDRGYYEQYV. The CDR3 DNA follows: TGCGCCAGCAGCTCCGGAGACAGGGGGTACTACGAGCAGTACGTC.

This clonotype appeared a few times. The V gene is TRBV12-3 or TRBV12-4, the J gene TRBJ2-5; possibly TRBD1 for D (6 bases). Trimming took off 3 bases at V and 4 bases at J, with 18 bases between the two ends. CDR3 size: 16 residues. DNA of the CDR3: TGTGCCAGCAGTTTCCTCCATTGGGGCAGGGGAGAGACCCAGTACTTC. It translates to CASSFLHWGRGETQYF.

The table lists this clonotype with a few counts. This chain uses TRBV20-1 with TRBJ1-1; 11 nucleotides align to TRBD1. V lost 6 bases, J lost 1 base, and 10 bases stayed unmatched. The CDR3 loop spans 16 amino acids. Germline V gene sequence: CDR1 DFQATT, CDR2 SNEGSKA (reference sequence). The CDR3 region has the DNA TGCAGTGCAATCCGGACAGGGGGCTTCCGGAACACTGAAGCTTTCTTT. Residues: CSAIRTGGFRNTEAFF.

This clonotype was detected a few times. V and J are TRBV20-1 and TRBJ2-3, with 8 bases lining up with TRBD2. The CDR3 is 15 amino acids. CDR1 is DFQATT and CDR2 is SNEGSKA in the germline V gene (reference sequence). The ends lost 8 bases at V and 3 bases at J; junction bases unmatched: 13. The CDR3 bases are TGCAGTATGCCCTCTAGACGGGGGGGAACAGATACGCAGTATTTT. Translation: CSMPSRRGGTDTQYF.

The genes are TRBV5-1 and TRBJ2-7; 10 bases match TRBD1. Germline CDR1 and CDR2: SGHRS and YFSETQ. The V gene end was trimmed by 6 bases and the J gene end by 5 bases; junction bases not matched to a gene: 5. This CDR3 has 13 residues. The CDR3 region is CASTWTGGDEQYF. CDR3 nucleotides: TGCGCCAGCACCTGGACAGGGGGGGACGAGCAGTACTTC.

The chain combines TRBV2 with TRBJ2-3; 7 bases line up with TRBD2. Trimming removed 3 bases from V and 0 bases from J; junction bases left unmatched: 6. CDR1 is SNHLY and CDR2 is FYNNEI in the germline V gene. The CDR3 runs 16 residues. Here the CDR3 reads CASSEGAGLSTDTQYF. DNA of the CDR3: TGTGCCAGCAGTGAGGGAGCGGGGCTCAGCACAGATACGCAGTATTTT. The variable domain in full, with the rest retrieved from reference TRBV2 and TRBJ2-3, is EPEVTQTPSHQVTQMGQEVILRCVPISNHLYFYWYRQILGQKVEFLVSFYNNEISEKSEIFDDQFSVERPDGSNFTLKIRSTKLEDSAMYFCASSEGAGLSTDTQYFGPGTRLTVL.

This clonotype was detected many times. The chain recombines TRBV18 with TRBJ2-1; TRBD1 aligns across 7 bases. Germline V gene lookup returns CDR1 KGHSH and CDR2 LQKENI. The CDR3 extends over 15 amino acids. Trimming removed 0 bases from V and 4 bases from J; junction bases left unmatched: 3. The CDR3 bases are TGTGCCAGCTCACCACCCCGGGACAGTTACAATGAGCAGTTCTTC. Protein product: CASSPPRDSYNEQFF.

This clonotype was seen more than once but under ten times. J is TRBJ1-1 and V is TRBV24-1; D is ambiguous. Trimming cost V 5 bases and J 1 base, with 7 bases left between them. The germline V gene encodes CDR1 KGHDR and CDR2 SFDVKD. The CDR3 is 13 residues long. The CDR3 bases are TGTGCCACCAGTGGGCAGCCGAACACTGAAGCTTTCTTT. Amino acid sequence: CATSGQPNTEAFF.

The chain uses TRBV6-1 and TRBJ2-1; D unresolved. V was pared by 6 bases and J by 1 base, with 7 bases between. This CDR3 has 13 residues. Germline CDR1 is MNHNS and CDR2 is SASEGT. The CDR3 loop is CASRLVSYNEQFF. In DNA form, the CDR3 reads TGTGCCAGCAGGCTAGTGTCCTACAATGAGCAGTTCTTC.

Turning to this clonotype: A much bigger clone sits one base away, suggesting this may be a read error. The genes are TRBV6-5 and TRBJ2-5; D unresolved. V lost 0 bases and J 6 bases, leaving 20 bases between the germline ends. CDR1 and CDR2 from the germline V gene are MNHEY and SVGAGI. The CDR3 has 17 residues. The DNA for the CDR3 is TGTGCCAGCAGTTACTCGATCGCCCCCAACGGATTCAAGACCCAGTACTTC. It specifies CASSYSIAPNGFKTQYF.

The sample holds many counts of this clonotype. CDR3 in amino acids: CSAQDSPTDTQYF. DNA of the CDR3: TGCAGTGCTCAGGACAGTCCCACAGATACGCAGTATTTT. The chain has TRBV20-1 and TRBJ2-3; tentatively, D is TRBD1 (6 bases). Germline lookup yields CDR1 DFQATT and CDR2 SNEGSKA (reference sequence). This CDR3 is 13 amino acids long. V shed 5 bases and J shed 2 bases, with 11 bases lying between them.

At least ten counts were recorded for this clonotype. J is TRBJ1-5 and V is TRBV27; perhaps TRBD1 as D (5 bases). V shed 6 bases and J shed 11 bases, with 17 bases lying between them. CDR1 is MNHEY and CDR2 is SMNVEV in the germline V gene (reference sequence). This CDR3 has 13 amino acids. This CDR3 reads CASSRDRGTAQHF. In DNA form, the CDR3 reads TGTGCCAGCAGCAGGGACCGAGGGACGGCCCAGCATTTT.

This clonotype was counted at least ten times. The V gene is TRBV6-5, the J gene TRBJ2-7, with TRBD1 as a possible D gene (6 bases). V was clipped by 4 bases and J by 0 bases, with 7 bases between them. The CDR3 loop spans 13 amino acids. The germline V gene encodes CDR1 MNHEY and CDR2 SVGAGI. DNA of the CDR3: TGTGCCAGCAGTTCAGGGGCCTCCTACGAGCAGTACTTC. This sequence encodes CASSSGASYEQYF.

The J gene is TRBJ1-1, the V gene TRBV18; D unresolved. Germline CDR1 and CDR2: KGHSH and LQKENI. Between the trimmed V and J ends, which lost 5 bases and 4 bases, there was a span of 8 bases. CDR3 size: 12 residues. As DNA, the CDR3 is TGTGCCAGCTCATCGACACCCACTGAAGCTTTCTTT. It specifies CASSSTPTEAFF.

This clonotype was counted only a few times. V gene TRBV7-2 combines with J gene TRBJ2-7, with 7 positions matching TRBD2. The CDR3 spans 15 residues. The V and J ends lost 7 bases and 2 bases, in that order; junction bases with no gene match: 11. Germline V gene sequence: CDR1 SGHTA, CDR2 FQGNSA. CDR3 loop: CASTQFDRGAYEQYF. The CDR3 DNA reads TGTGCCAGCACCCAATTTGATCGGGGGGCCTACGAGCAGTACTTC.

The gene calls are TRBV6-5 and TRBJ1-4; D remains ambiguous. The CDR3 runs 14 residues. V shed 4 bases and J shed 5 bases, with 11 bases lying between them. Germline assignment: CDR1 MNHEY and CDR2 SVGAGI. CDR3 nucleotides: TGTGCCAGCAGTTGGGTGGGAGAAAATGAAAAACTGTTTTTT. It is translated as CASSWVGENEKLFF.

This clonotype was counted between two and nine times. The V and J genes are TRBV24-1 and TRBJ2-1; 11 bases line up with TRBD1. Germline values: CDR1 KGHDR, CDR2 SFDVKD. CDR3 size: 15 residues. The ends lost 4 bases at V and 6 bases at J; junction bases unmatched: 4. The CDR3 sequence: CATSDPGTGGNEQFF. In nucleotides, the CDR3 is TGTGCCACCAGTGACCCCGGGACAGGGGGCAATGAGCAGTTCTTC.

This clonotype was found many times. V is TRBV12-3 or TRBV12-4 and J is TRBJ2-3; 11 bases are shared with TRBD2. The CDR3 loop spans 16 amino acids. Trimming at V came to 6 bases and at J to 1 base, leaving 6 bases not matched to a gene. This CDR3 is CASRLLAGGRTDTQYF. The CDR3 coding sequence is TGTGCCAGCAGGCTTCTAGCGGGGGGTCGCACAGATACGCAGTATTTT.

The chain couples TRBV24-1 to TRBJ2-1, with TRBD2 matching over 8 bases. The junction had 2 bases not matched to a gene; V was cut back by 3 bases and J by 5 bases. There are 14 residues in the CDR3. The germline V gene has CDR1 KGHDR and CDR2 SFDVKD. The chain's CDR3 is CATSDPGLDNEQFF. CDR3 bases: TGTGCCACCAGTGATCCGGGACTAGACAATGAGCAGTTCTTC.

The chain employs TRBV15 and TRBJ1-2, with D uncertain. Trimming pared 2 bases from V and 7 bases from J, leaving 17 bases between. CDR1 is LNHNV and CDR2 is YYDKDF in the germline V gene (reference sequence). CDR3 length equals 15 residues. In DNA form, the CDR3 reads TGTGCCACCAGCAGAAAGATGCTGGTAGACGGTGGCTACACCTTC. Translation: CATSRKMLVDGGYTF.

Comment on this clonotype: The CDR3 does not end in the conserved phenylalanine or tryptophan, so this is likely a read error. This chain links TRBV29-1 with TRBJ1-1; no reliable D call. Germline-derived CDR1 and CDR2 are SQVTM and ANQGSEA. V was trimmed by 4 bases and J by 1 base, leaving 13 bases between them. This CDR3 spans 14 amino acids. The CDR3 sequence: CSVVRRDANTEAFI. DNA for the CDR3: TGCAGCGTTGTTAGGAGGGATGCGAACACTGAAGCTTTCATT.

This clonotype was seen at least ten times. V and J are TRBV27 and TRBJ1-4; possibly TRBD1 for D (6 bases). This CDR3 comprises 16 residues. Deletions cut 4 bases from V and 6 bases from J, with 18 bases between. The germline CDR1 and CDR2 sequences are MNHEY and SMNVEV (reference sequence). CDR3 sequence (DNA): TGTGCCAGCAGTTCCAGGGGAGTAGAGGTCGATGAAAAACTGTTTTTT. Encoded protein: CASSSRGVEVDEKLFF.

Ten or more counts support this clonotype. The J gene is TRBJ2-3, the V gene TRBV9; no reliable D call. CDR3 length equals 12 residues. Germline CDR1 SGDLS, CDR2 YYNGEE. The V end was cut by 2 bases, the J end by 5 bases, with 6 bases between. The CDR3 nucleotides are TGTGCCAGCAGCGTCTCAGGAGATACGCAGTATTTT. Its protein product is CASSVSGDTQYF.

The chain links TRBV10-3 to TRBJ1-5; D uncertain. Germline CDR1 ENHRY, CDR2 SYGVKD. This CDR3 contains 15 residues. Trimming left V 4 bases short and J 8 bases short, with 18 bases between. The CDR3 DNA sequence: TGTGCCATCAGTGGCAAGGAGAACCTAGGAGAGCCCCAGCATTTT. It translates to CAISGKENLGEPQHF.

This clonotype was detected only a few times. The rearrangement uses TRBV12-3 or TRBV12-4 and TRBJ1-3; D is possibly TRBD1 (6 bases). Deletions cut 3 bases from V and 2 bases from J, with 11 bases between. CDR3 length: 15 amino acids. For the CDR3, the DNA is TGTGCCAGCAGTTTCAGGGGAAACGCTGGAAACACCATATATTTT. Its protein product is CASSFRGNAGNTIYF.

The rearrangement uses TRBV20-1 and TRBJ1-2; the D gene is possibly TRBD1 (5 bases). The CDR3 has 13 amino acids. Germline V gene data show CDR1 as DFQATT and CDR2 as SNEGSKA (reference sequence). Trimming removed 5 bases at V and 1 base at J, with 11 bases between. CDR3 sequence: CSAPGGNNYGYTF. CDR3 coding DNA: TGCAGTGCTCCCGGGGGGAATAACTATGGCTACACCTTC.

This clonotype appeared many times. This chain joins TRBV7-2 and TRBJ2-5; D gene ambiguous. The CDR3 has 15 amino acids. CDR1 is SGHTA and CDR2 is FQGNSA in the germline V gene. V lost 7 bases and J 2 bases, leaving 17 bases between the germline ends. The CDR3 reads CASTLLGFAQETQYF. The DNA of the CDR3 is TGTGCCAGCACACTGCTGGGGTTCGCACAAGAGACCCAGTACTTC.

The chain uses TRBV15 and TRBJ2-3; D gene uncertain. Per germline, CDR1 LNHNV and CDR2 YYDKDF (reference sequence). Trimming took off 1 base at V and 1 base at J, with 21 bases between the two ends. The CDR3 is made up of 19 amino acids. The CDR3 sequence: CATSRVPRRERMGTDTQYF. DNA for the CDR3: TGTGCCACCAGCAGAGTACCCCGACGAGAGAGGATGGGCACAGATACGCAGTATTTT.

V and J are TRBV5-1 and TRBJ2-5; D is perhaps TRBD1 (5 bases). Germline V CDR1 and CDR2: SGHRS, YFSETQ. The CDR3 covers 15 residues. Trimming stripped 0 bases from V and 2 bases from J, with 11 bases between. CDR3 bases: TGCGCCAGCAGCTTGGACGGCAGGGCTCAAGAGACCCAGTACTTC. This translates into CASSLDGRAQETQYF.

This sequence joins TRBV7-2 and TRBJ2-2; tentative D call: TRBD2 (6 bases). CDR1 SGHTA and CDR2 FQGNSA come from the germline V gene. The V and J ends lost 5 bases and 0 bases respectively, with 10 bases between them. This CDR3 region has 15 residues. The CDR3 here is CASSPAGTNTGELFF. For the CDR3, the DNA is TGTGCCAGCAGCCCCGCGGGGACGAACACCGGGGAGCTGTTTTTT.

This clonotype was seen more than once but under ten times. This chain uses TRBV21-1 with TRBJ2-7; TRBD2 was called by the table and not checked on the DNA. TRBV21-1 is assigned pseudogene status. The CDR3 length is 15 residues. DNA for the CDR3: TGTGCCAGCAGCAAAGCGCTGGGGGAGGGTTGCGAGCAGTACGTC. This sequence encodes CASSKALGEGCEQYV.